This TCR beta chain was profiled in a study of cytomegalovirus exposure and HLA in healthy donors. The donors were in the approximately 120-subject validation cohort; that cohort was separate from the roughly 730-subject first cohort. This clone occurred once. Its antigen remains unidentified. Sequencing was performed with immunoSEQ multiplex PCR; in TCRdb, only in-frame clones are kept and a portion is missing. The sample includes 150,000 to 200,000 clones, 85% of them seen just once. Overall study results and limits: Rarity marked most TCR sequences, yet some public TCRs occurred in many donors.

V dropped 7 bases and J dropped 1 base, with 8 bases sitting between them. CDR3 length: 13 amino acids. Looked up from germline, CDR1 is SGHRS and CDR2 is YFSETQ. This chain joins TRBV5-1 and TRBJ2-2; possible D gene TRBD1, 5 bases. The sequence was collected from a man between 18 and 35 years old in good health and CMV-seropositive. The sequencing input was PBMCs. CDR3 in DNA: TGCGCCAGCCTCGGACAGAACACCGGGGAGCTGTTTTTT. This codes for CASLGQNTGELFF. Supplemented by reference TRBV5-1 and TRBJ2-2, the full variable domain reads KAGVTQTPRYLIKTRGQQVTLSCSPISGHRSVSWYQQTPGQGLQFLFEYFSETQRNKGNFPGRFSGRQFSNSRSEMNVSTLELGDSALYLCASLGQNTGELFFGEGSRLTVL.